Each of the 24 T cell receptor beta chains below was sequenced from the same sample in a study of cytomegalovirus exposure and HLA in healthy donors. Sequenced by immunoSEQ multiplex PCR; TCRdb stores in-frame clones only, minus some. The table lists more than 60,000 clones, approximately 96% of them singletons. The material sequenced was PBMCs. The receptors derive from a woman between 18 and 29 years old in good health and CMV-seropositive.

The J gene is TRBJ2-7, the V gene TRBV11-3; 7 positions agree with TRBD1. The CDR3 is made up of 14 amino acids. The V gene's germline CDR1 is SGHNT and CDR2 YENEEA. The V and J ends lost 5 bases and 6 bases, in that order; junction bases with no gene match: 10. This CDR3 is CASSARDRSIEQYF. DNA of the CDR3: TGTGCCAGCAGCGCCCGGGACAGATCGATCGAGCAGTACTTC.

This chain connects TRBV7-8 to TRBJ2-1; 8 bases line up with TRBD1. This CDR3 has 11 residues. From germline, CDR1 is SGHVS and CDR2 FQNEAQ. V shed 5 bases and J 12 bases; nucleotides not matched to a gene: 3. The CDR3 DNA is TGTGCCAGCAGCCCCGACAGGGGGCAGTTCTTC. It codes for CASSPDRGQFF. Full variable domain (missing parts from reference TRBV7-8 and TRBJ2-1): GAGVSQSPRYKVAKRGQDVALRCDPISGHVSLFWYQQALGQGPEFLTYFQNEAQLDKSGLPSDRFFAERPEGSVSTLKIQRTQQEDSAVYLCASSPDRGQFFGPGTRLTVL.

The rearrangement joins TRBV2 to TRBJ1-4; TRBD1 aligns across 8 bases. The CDR3 is 15 residues long. J lost 3 bases, V lost 5 bases, and 5 bases had no gene match. Germline V CDR1 and CDR2: SNHLY, FYNNEI. Here the CDR3 DNA reads TGTGCCAGCAGTTACCAGGGGGCCGCTAATGAAAAACTGTTTTTT. Amino acid sequence: CASSYQGAANEKLFF.

The V and J genes are TRBV6-5 and TRBJ2-7; 7 nucleotides match TRBD1. Germline V gene data show CDR1 as MNHEY and CDR2 as SVGAGI. Trimming removed 0 bases from V and 5 bases from J; junction bases left unmatched: 7. This CDR3 spans 15 amino acids. The DNA of the CDR3 is TGTGCCAGCAGTTACTCGAGACAGGGTGGTGACGAGCAGTACTTC. Translated: CASSYSRQGGDEQYF.

The chain joins TRBV18 to TRBJ2-1; the D gene is possibly TRBD1 (5 bases). The V end was cut by 2 bases, the J end by 0 bases, with 14 bases between. This CDR3 spans 17 amino acids. Germline V lookup: CDR1 KGHSH, CDR2 LQKENI. The CDR3 DNA follows: TGTGCCAGCTCACCAACACCCAGGGCTAGCTCCTACAATGAGCAGTTCTTC. It is translated as CASSPTPRASSYNEQFF.

J is TRBJ2-3 and V is TRBV21-1; the table names TRBD2, a call not compared with the DNA. TRBV21-1 is designated a pseudogene. This CDR3 comprises 16 residues. The CDR3, as DNA: TGTGCCAGCAGCATCAGCCTGACTAGAGGCACAGATACGCAGTATTTT. Its translation: CASSISLTRGTDTQYF.

The chain employs TRBV2 and TRBJ1-1; D remains ambiguous. The CDR3 spans 15 residues. The germline V gene encodes CDR1 SNHLY and CDR2 FYNNEI. V was trimmed by 4 bases and J by 4 bases, leaving 16 bases between them. CDR3: CASSVLIGLGTEAFF. DNA of the CDR3: TGTGCCAGCAGTGTACTAATCGGGTTAGGCACTGAAGCTTTCTTT.

The rearrangement uses TRBV29-1 and TRBJ2-7, with TRBD2 matching 11 bases. The CDR3 loop spans 16 amino acids. Germline CDR1 reads SQVTM; CDR2 reads ANQGSEA. V trimming: 4 bases; J trimming: 7 bases; junction bases outside the gene matches: 15. CDR3 in DNA: TGCAGCGTTGTAGTGGGGGCCGGGCTAGCGGGGGGTGAGCAGTACTTC. Protein: CSVVVGAGLAGGEQYF.

The table lists this clone with a count of one. V usage is TRBV5-6 and J usage is TRBJ2-7; a weak D match, TRBD2 (6 bases). In germline, CDR1 is SGHDT, CDR2 YYEEEE. The CDR3 contains 13 residues. The V gene lost 3 bases and the J gene lost 7 bases, with 14 bases spanning the gap. The CDR3 loop is CASSWGPGLEQYF. The CDR3 coding sequence is TGTGCCAGCAGCTGGGGACCGGGACTTGAGCAGTACTTC.

The genes are TRBV5-1 and TRBJ1-2; tentative D call: TRBD1 (5 bases). CDR3 length equals 13 residues. The V end was cut by 3 bases, the J end by 4 bases, with 10 bases between. Germline V gene sequence: CDR1 SGHRS, CDR2 YFSETQ. CDR3 sequence reads: CASSSGTSYGYTF. In DNA, the CDR3 is TGCGCCAGCAGCTCGGGGACTAGCTATGGCTACACCTTC.

The V gene is TRBV5-4, the J gene TRBJ2-1, with 11 bases matching TRBD2. Germline V CDR1 and CDR2: SGHNT, YYREEE (reference sequence). V lost 4 bases and J lost 2; bases outside the gene matches: 8. The CDR3 totals 17 residues. The CDR3 nucleotides are TGTGCCAGCAGCGCGAATAGCGGGAGGGCCGCCTACAATGAGCAGTTCTTC. Its protein is CASSANSGRAAYNEQFF.

The genes are TRBV12-5 and TRBJ2-5, with 14 bases matching TRBD2. Per the germline V gene, CDR1 is LGHNT and CDR2 is FRNRAP. The CDR3 runs 16 residues. Unmatched junction bases numbered 7, after V lost 5 bases and J lost 5 bases. CDR3 region: CASGPGTSGSRETQYF. The CDR3 DNA follows: TGTGCTAGTGGTCCCGGGACTAGCGGGAGTCGCGAGACCCAGTACTTC. Based on the CDR3 plus reference TRBV12-5 and TRBJ2-5, the full variable domain is DARVTQTPRHKVTEMGQEVTMRCQPILGHNTVFWYRQTMMQGLELLAYFRNRAPLDDSGMPKDRFSAEMPDATLATLKIQPSEPRDSAVYFCASGPGTSGSRETQYFGPGTRLLVL.

This chain links TRBV27 with TRBJ1-4; 8 nucleotides align to TRBD1. Unmatched junction bases numbered 10, after V lost 5 bases and J lost 8 bases. This CDR3 is 15 amino acids long. Germline V gene sequence: CDR1 MNHEY, CDR2 SMNVEV (reference sequence). CDR3 sequence (DNA): TGTGCCAGCAGTCCTGGGACAGGTTGGGGCGAAAAACTGTTTTTT. As protein: CASSPGTGWGEKLFF.

Worth noting for this clone: The germline gene is not matched at one end of the junction; a read error may be the cause. V gene TRBV7-7 combines with J gene TRBJ2-3, with D maybe TRBD2 (5 bases). The germline gives CDR1 SSHAT, CDR2 FNYEAQ (reference sequence). The CDR3 is made up of 13 amino acids. CDR3 nucleotides: TGTGCTAGCAGCTTAATGAGGGCCGATACGCAGTATTTT. Its protein is CASSLMRADTQYF.

Only a few counts were recorded for this clone. The chain joins TRBV11-2 to TRBJ2-5; D is possibly TRBD2 (5 bases). Per germline, CDR1 SGHAT and CDR2 FQNNGV. Trimming cost V 2 bases and J 3 bases, with 7 bases left between them. The CDR3 loop spans 13 amino acids. CDR3 in DNA: TGTGCCAGCAGCTTATGGCGGGAAGAGACCCAGTACTTC. Protein sequence: CASSLWREETQYF.

The rearrangement links TRBV28 to TRBJ1-1; 9 nucleotides line up with TRBD1. The CDR3 runs to 16 residues. Germline V gene lookup returns CDR1 MDHEN and CDR2 SYDVKM. V was clipped by 6 bases and J by 0 bases; unmatched bases: 8. The CDR3 DNA is TGTGCCAGCAGCCAGCCCGGGACAGGGCTGAACACTGAAGCTTTCTTT. This translates into CASSQPGTGLNTEAFF.

The chain has TRBV4-3 and TRBJ2-7; tentative D call: TRBD1 (6 bases). From germline, CDR1 is LGHNA and CDR2 YSLEER. The CDR3 extends over 16 amino acids. Trimming took 0 bases from V and 0 from J, leaving 12 bases between them. CDR3 protein: CASSQDQGRDSYEQYF. CDR3 DNA: TGCGCCAGCAGCCAAGATCAGGGGCGAGACTCCTACGAGCAGTACTTC.

This chain's CDR3 is CASSQGQGGGNTIYF. The CDR3 region has the DNA TGCGCCAGCAGCCAAGGCCAGGGGGGTGGAAACACCATATATTTT. The rearrangement joins TRBV4-3 to TRBJ1-3; 7 bases are a match to TRBD1. With V trimmed by 1 base and J by 3 bases, 3 bases remained unmatched. This CDR3 region has 15 residues. Germline V CDR1 and CDR2: LGHNA, YSLEER.

V and J are TRBV7-2 and TRBJ2-5, with 11 bases lining up with TRBD2. V shed 0 bases, J shed 6 bases, and the junction held 15 bases outside the gene matches. The CDR3 loop spans 19 amino acids. The germline gives CDR1 SGHTA, CDR2 FQGNSA. The CDR3 DNA reads as TGTGCCAGCAGCTTAGCCGCCCCAGGGCTAGCGGGAGGACGAAAGACCCAGTACTTC. It specifies CASSLAAPGLAGGRKTQYF.

This clone was observed a single time. The chain links TRBV7-6 to TRBJ2-5, with 7 bases fitting TRBD1. V was clipped by 5 bases and J by 5 bases; unmatched bases: 11. This CDR3 spans 15 amino acids. Germline V gene sequence: CDR1 SGHVS, CDR2 FNYEAQ. This chain's CDR3 is CASSTWTGLAETQYF. CDR3 DNA sequence: TGTGCCAGCAGCACCTGGACAGGCCTTGCGGAGACCCAGTACTTC.

The chain combines TRBV5-1 with TRBJ2-1; TRBD2 agrees at 8 bases. This CDR3 region has 14 residues. Trimming cost V 0 bases and J 5 bases; bases outside gene matches: 1. Germline V gene sequence: CDR1 SGHRS, CDR2 YFSETQ. CDR3 in amino acids: CASSLAGGNNEQFF. In nucleotides, the CDR3 is TGCGCCAGCAGCTTGGCGGGAGGGAACAATGAGCAGTTCTTC.

V usage is TRBV29-1 and J usage is TRBJ2-1; TRBD1 agrees at 7 bases. CDR1 and CDR2 from the germline V gene are SQVTM and ANQGSEA. V lost 3 bases to trimming and J lost 12 bases; unmatched junction nucleotides: 11. This CDR3 has 13 residues. Here the CDR3 reads CSVEFIGGAGQFF. CDR3 in DNA: TGCAGCGTTGAGTTTATAGGGGGCGCGGGGCAGTTCTTC.

This clone appeared a single time. This rearrangement joins TRBV5-8 to TRBJ2-7; D might be TRBD1 (6 bases). CDR1 and CDR2 (germline): SGHTS, YDEGEE. Trimming took off 4 bases at V and 1 base at J, with 12 bases between the two ends. This CDR3 spans 14 amino acids. The chain's CDR3 is CASSPEQGSYEQYF. For the CDR3, the DNA is TGTGCCAGCAGCCCTGAACAGGGTTCCTACGAGCAGTACTTC.

This sequence joins TRBV20-1 and TRBJ2-5; no firm D call. Trimming took 5 bases from V and 2 from J, leaving 6 bases between them. The CDR3 runs 11 residues. Germline loops: CDR1 DFQATT, CDR2 SNEGSKA (reference sequence). The CDR3 DNA is TGCAGTGCTCAGGAACAAGAGACCCAGTACTTC. Translating gives CSAQEQETQYF.